One and the same sample provided the 28 T cell receptor beta chains below, sequenced in a study of PD-L1 blockade in urothelial cancer. Profiling relied on immunoSEQ multiplex PCR, and the TCRdb table lists in-frame clones only, not all of them. The data show 30,000 to 45,000 clones, about 93% seen once. The sequencing used PBMCs, collected around atezolizumab (anti-PD-L1) treatment. Receptor source: a man between 65 and 80 years old with urothelial cancer.

CDR3 sequence (DNA): TGTGCCAGCAGTCCAAGCGGGGCTAGCACAGATACGCAGTATTTT. This translates into CASSPSGASTDTQYF. The V and J genes are TRBV28 and TRBJ2-3, with 7 bases lining up with TRBD2. This CDR3 region has 15 residues. Germline assignment: CDR1 MDHEN and CDR2 SYDVKM. The V segment lost 5 bases and the J segment 0 bases; nucleotides outside the gene matches: 5. Complete variable domain (other parts from reference TRBV28 and TRBJ2-3): DVKVTQSSRYLVKRTGEKVFLECVQDMDHENMFWYRQDPGLGLRLIYFSYDVKMKEKGDIPEGYSVSREKKERFSLILESASTNQTSMYLCASSPSGASTDTQYFGPGTRLTVL.

CDR3 nucleotide sequence: TGTGCTAGTGGTTTGGCAACCGGGACTGCTCGGGGGGGGCAGCCCCAGCATTTT. The encoded protein is CASGLATGTARGGQPQHF. The chain combines TRBV12-5 with TRBJ1-5, with TRBD1 as a possible D gene (5 bases). The germline V gene has CDR1 LGHNT and CDR2 FRNRAP. This CDR3 region has 18 residues. V was clipped by 1 base and J by 7 bases, with 23 bases between them.

This clone was detected only once. V usage is TRBV2 and J usage is TRBJ2-1; maybe TRBD1 (6 bases). Germline assignment: CDR1 SNHLY and CDR2 FYNNEI. This CDR3 has 17 amino acids. V was trimmed by 6 bases and J by 4 bases, leaving 22 bases between them. CDR3 protein: CASSPRAPGTQYNEQFF. CDR3 coding DNA: TGTGCCAGCAGCCCCCGGGCCCCCGGGACACAATACAATGAGCAGTTCTTC.

V is TRBV7-3 and J is TRBJ2-5; 12 bases line up with TRBD2. V shed 5 bases, J shed 2 bases, and the junction held 3 bases outside the gene matches. CDR1 and CDR2 from the germline V gene are SGHTA and FQGTGA. This CDR3 has 15 residues. The CDR3 loop is CASSLGLAGQETQYF. The CDR3 DNA is TGTGCCAGCAGCCTCGGACTAGCGGGACAAGAGACCCAGTACTTC.

The rearrangement uses TRBV4-1 and TRBJ2-1; TRBD1 might be the D (7 bases). Germline CDR1 is MGHRA and CDR2 is YSYEKL. This CDR3 is 16 amino acids long. Trimming removed 5 bases at V and 15 bases at J, with 29 bases between. CDR3 sequence reads: CASSSGGGQALGEAFF. In DNA, the CDR3 is TGCGCCAGCAGCTCTGGGGGAGGACAGGCTCTCGGAGAGGCGTTCTTC.

The genes are TRBV7-3 and TRBJ2-3; tentative D call: TRBD2 (6 bases). Trimming cost V 2 bases and J 3 bases, with 6 bases left between them. CDR1 and CDR2 from the germline V gene are SGHTA and FQGTGA. This CDR3 is built from 13 residues. CDR3 region: CASSLGGTDTQYF. The CDR3 coding sequence is TGTGCCAGCAGCTTAGGGGGGACAGATACGCAGTATTTT.

The chain recombines TRBV6-5 with TRBJ2-1; D perhaps matches TRBD1 (6 bases). The CDR3 consists of 13 residues. Per germline, CDR1 MNHEY and CDR2 SVGAGI. Trimming took 6 bases from V and 8 from J, leaving 14 bases between them. The CDR3 DNA follows: TGTGCCAGCAGAAAAACAGGGTCGTATGAGCAGTTCTTC. Translating it yields CASRKTGSYEQFF.

This chain uses TRBV6-1 with TRBJ1-4; perhaps TRBD1 as D (5 bases). CDR3 size: 16 residues. Germline loops: CDR1 MNHNS, CDR2 SASEGT. The V end was cut by 0 bases, the J end by 5 bases, with 13 bases between. The DNA of the CDR3 is TGTGCCAGCAGTGAAGCGGTGGGGGAGGGGAATGAAAAACTGTTTTTT. Translated: CASSEAVGEGNEKLFF.

This chain links TRBV25-1 with TRBJ1-2, with TRBD1 as a possible D gene (6 bases). V lost 5 bases, J lost 5 bases, and 9 bases lay in between. CDR1 MGHDK and CDR2 SYGVNS come from the germline V gene. This CDR3 spans 12 amino acids. DNA for the CDR3: TGTGCCAGCAGTAAAACAGGGTATGGCTACACCTTC. Protein product: CASSKTGYGYTF.

The rearrangement links TRBV7-3 to TRBJ1-1, with 7 positions matching TRBD1. Germline CDR1 reads SGHTA; CDR2 reads FQGTGA. V gave up 8 bases and J gave up 0 bases; unmatched junction bases: 3. The CDR3 is 13 amino acids. The CDR3 spells CASFRGLNTEAFF. The CDR3 DNA sequence: TGTGCCAGCTTTAGGGGGCTGAACACTGAAGCTTTCTTT.

The rearrangement links TRBV27 to TRBJ2-1; D unresolved. Germline V gives CDR1 MNHEY, CDR2 SMNVEV (reference sequence). This CDR3 is built from 14 residues. V was shortened by 5 bases and J by 1 base, with 9 bases between the two germline ends. The DNA for the CDR3 is TGTGCCAGCAGTCCTCGAGGATCCTACAATGAGCAGTTCTTC. Translated: CASSPRGSYNEQFF.

This rearrangement joins TRBV28 to TRBJ2-2, with 14 bases matching TRBD2. Germline values: CDR1 MDHEN, CDR2 SYDVKM. CDR3 length: 16 residues. With 2 bases clipped from V and 7 bases from J, the junction kept 3 bases outside the gene matches. The CDR3 is CASSLGGLAGGGELFF. The CDR3 DNA follows: TGTGCCAGCAGTTTAGGAGGACTAGCGGGAGGCGGGGAGCTGTTTTTT.

DNA for the CDR3: TGTGCCAGCACCCCCCAGGGGTTCTACGAGCAGTACTTC. It encodes CASTPQGFYEQYF. V is TRBV28 and J is TRBJ2-7; maybe TRBD1 (6 bases). The germline gives CDR1 MDHEN, CDR2 SYDVKM. V was cut by 7 bases and J by 3 bases, with 13 bases left in between. The CDR3 is made up of 13 amino acids.

The chain couples TRBV2 to TRBJ2-3, with 13 bases lining up with TRBD2. Germline V gene lookup returns CDR1 SNHLY and CDR2 FYNNEI. The CDR3 spans 21 residues. V was clipped by 5 bases and J by 4 bases; unmatched bases: 21. CDR3 in amino acids: CASSNLRAGHGTSGKADTQYF. DNA of the CDR3: TGTGCCAGCAGTAACCTAAGGGCGGGGCACGGGACTAGCGGGAAGGCAGATACGCAGTATTTT.

The J gene is TRBJ2-7, the V gene TRBV10-1, with TRBD2 matching over 10 bases. The CDR3 is made up of 16 amino acids. With 3 bases clipped from V and 2 bases from J, the junction kept 7 bases outside the gene matches. Germline V gene data show CDR1 as WNHNN and CDR2 as SYGVQD (reference sequence). The CDR3 DNA is TGCGCCAGCAGTGACCCTACTAGCGGGGCACCCTACGAGCAGTACTTC. As protein: CASSDPTSGAPYEQYF.

V gene TRBV11-2 combines with J gene TRBJ2-7; weak D call: TRBD2 (6 bases). V was shortened by 1 base and J by 3 bases, with 13 bases between the two germline ends. Germline V lookup: CDR1 SGHAT, CDR2 FQNNGV. The CDR3 runs 15 residues. This CDR3 reads CASSLVASAIYEQYF. In DNA, the CDR3 is TGTGCCAGCAGCTTAGTAGCTAGCGCGATCTACGAGCAGTACTTC.

The V call is TRBV5-1, the J call TRBJ2-2; 9 nucleotides align to TRBD1. The germline V gene has CDR1 SGHRS and CDR2 YFSETQ. V gave up 3 bases and J gave up 1 base; unmatched junction bases: 4. The CDR3 loop spans 16 amino acids. CDR3 protein: CASSSGTGLNTGELFF. Here the CDR3 DNA reads TGCGCCAGCAGCTCCGGGACAGGGTTGAACACCGGGGAGCTGTTTTTT.

The chain has TRBV7-3 and TRBJ2-5, with 7 bases matching TRBD2. The length of the CDR3 is 15 residues. Germline CDR1 is SGHTA and CDR2 is FQGTGA. V shed 5 bases and J 5 bases; nucleotides not matched to a gene: 11. CDR3 nucleotides: TGTGCCAGCAGCCCCGGACTAGAAGGAAGGGAGACCCAGTACTTC. Its protein product is CASSPGLEGRETQYF.

The J gene is TRBJ2-1, the V gene TRBV6-1; D perhaps matches TRBD1 (6 bases). The germline V and J ends were trimmed by 0 bases and 15 bases, with 12 bases remaining between them. From germline, CDR1 is MNHNS and CDR2 SASEGT. The CDR3 is made up of 12 amino acids. The CDR3 region is CASSEAGGLGFF. The CDR3 bases are TGTGCCAGCAGTGAAGCTGGGGGCCTGGGGTTCTTC.

The chain has TRBV2 and TRBJ1-2; perhaps TRBD1 as D (5 bases). The CDR3 runs 18 residues. Trimming cost V 0 bases and J 1 base, with 18 bases left between them. Germline assignment: CDR1 SNHLY and CDR2 FYNNEI. The CDR3 DNA sequence: TGTGCCAGCAGTGAAGCGCGTCAGGGCTTGCAGCTTAACTATGGCTACACCTTC. It specifies CASSEARQGLQLNYGYTF.

The chain links TRBV7-2 to TRBJ1-4; 7 bases map to TRBD1. J gave up 4 bases and V 2 bases, and 7 bases lay outside the gene matches. Per the germline V gene, CDR1 is SGHTA and CDR2 is FQGNSA. The CDR3 totals 16 residues. CDR3 residues: CASSLLGQAVNEKLFF. CDR3 DNA: TGTGCCAGCAGCTTACTCGGACAGGCAGTTAATGAAAAACTGTTTTTT.

This clone appeared once. The chain links TRBV27 to TRBJ2-2, with a weak D call TRBD2 (5 bases). V shed 3 bases and J shed 6 bases, with 8 bases lying between them. This CDR3 spans 13 amino acids. Germline CDR1 and CDR2: MNHEY and SMNVEV (reference sequence). The CDR3 DNA reads as TGTGCCAGCAGTTTCCGGGGTCCCGGGGAGCTGTTTTTT. It yields the protein CASSFRGPGELFF.

This clone came up once. V gene TRBV5-6 combines with J gene TRBJ2-5, with TRBD2 matching over 8 bases. This CDR3 region has 19 residues. The V gene's germline CDR1 is SGHDT and CDR2 YYEEEE. V lost 3 bases to trimming and J lost 4 bases; unmatched junction nucleotides: 20. As DNA, the CDR3 is TGTGCCAGCAGCTCCCAACAGTACGGACTAGCCCTGACCCCAGAGACCCAGTACTTC. This gives the protein CASSSQQYGLALTPETQYF.

The chain employs TRBV28 and TRBJ2-1; 8 nucleotides line up with TRBD2. Looked up from germline, CDR1 is MDHEN and CDR2 is SYDVKM. Trimming cost V 6 bases and J 7 bases; bases outside gene matches: 8. The CDR3 has 14 amino acids. Written as DNA, the CDR3 is TGTGCCAGCAGACGCTTGGGCGGGAGGAATGAGCAGTTCTTC. Encoded protein: CASRRLGGRNEQFF.

The chain employs TRBV7-8 and TRBJ2-1, with D maybe TRBD1 (6 bases). V was clipped by 2 bases and J by 6 bases, with 11 bases between them. The CDR3 is 14 residues long. Germline V CDR1 and CDR2: SGHVS, FQNEAQ. The CDR3 sequence: CASSLLSDSNEQFF. The CDR3 DNA is TGTGCCAGCAGCTTACTTTCGGACAGCAATGAGCAGTTCTTC.

The rearrangement links TRBV2 to TRBJ1-5; D call uncertain. The CDR3 is 16 amino acids. Germline values: CDR1 SNHLY, CDR2 FYNNEI. V was shortened by 5 bases and J by 4 bases, with 18 bases between the two germline ends. This chain's CDR3 is CASSIDGGSQNQPQHF. In nucleotides, the CDR3 is TGTGCCAGCAGTATTGACGGTGGGTCACAGAATCAGCCCCAGCATTTT.

The chain carries TRBV6-1 and TRBJ1-1; D gene uncertain. CDR3 size: 14 residues. CDR1 is MNHNS and CDR2 is SASEGT in the germline V gene. Trimming removed 5 bases at V and 1 base at J, with 11 bases between. The DNA for the CDR3 is TGTGCCAGCAGTAAGGACTTACCGAACACTGAAGCTTTCTTT. Translating it yields CASSKDLPNTEAFF.

This rearrangement joins TRBV5-1 to TRBJ1-2, with D uncertain. V was clipped by 5 bases and J by 0 bases, with 5 bases between them. From germline, CDR1 is SGHRS and CDR2 YFSETQ. The CDR3 length is 12 residues. CDR3 sequence: CASRDSNYGYTF. CDR3 DNA sequence: TGCGCCAGCAGAGACTCTAACTATGGCTACACCTTC.